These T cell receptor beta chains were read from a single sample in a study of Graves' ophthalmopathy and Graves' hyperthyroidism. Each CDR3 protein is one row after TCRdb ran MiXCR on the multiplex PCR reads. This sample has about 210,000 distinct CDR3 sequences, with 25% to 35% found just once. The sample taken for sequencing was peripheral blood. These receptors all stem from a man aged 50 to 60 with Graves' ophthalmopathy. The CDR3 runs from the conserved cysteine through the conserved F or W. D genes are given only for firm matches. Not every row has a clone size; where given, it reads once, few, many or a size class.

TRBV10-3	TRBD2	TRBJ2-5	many	TGTGCCATCAGTGAATATAGCGGGAGAGGAAAAGAGACCCAGTACTTC	CAISEYSGRGKETQYF
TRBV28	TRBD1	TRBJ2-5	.	TGTGCCAGCAGGGGGGGACAGGGCGGAGAGACCCAGTACTTC	CASRGGQGGETQYF
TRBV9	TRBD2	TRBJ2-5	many	TGTGCCAGCAGCGTAGGGGCGGGGGAACAAGAGACCCAGTACTTC	CASSVGAGEQETQYF
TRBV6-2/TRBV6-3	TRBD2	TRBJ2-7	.	TGTGCCAGCAGTTACGAACTAGCGGAGGACTACGAGCAGTACTTC	CASSYELAEDYEQYF
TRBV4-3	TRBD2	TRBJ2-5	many	TGCGCCAGCAGCCAGATTCGGGGGGGGGAGACCCAGTACTTC	CASSQIRGGETQYF
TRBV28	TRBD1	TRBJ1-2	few	TGTGCCAGCTTTCACATGTCAGGGGGTTATGGCTACACCTTC	CASFHMSGGYGYTF
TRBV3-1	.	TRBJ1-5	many	TGTGCCAGCAGCCAAGATCCGGGGGCTAACAATCAGCCCCAGCATTTT	CASSQDPGANNQPQHF
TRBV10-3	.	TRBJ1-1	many	TGTGCCATCAGTGAGTCGGGCAGGGGCGAGTTCACTGAAGCTTTCTTT	CAISESGRGEFTEAFF
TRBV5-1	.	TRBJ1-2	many	TGCGCCAGCAGCCTAGAGGGACTGACTCTGGTGGGCTACACCTTC	CASSLEGLTLVGYTF
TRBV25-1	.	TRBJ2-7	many	TGTGCCAGCAGTTTGACAGACGCCTACGAGCAGTACTTC	CASSLTDAYEQYF